These T cell receptor beta chains were read from a single sample in a study of radiotherapy plus CTLA-4 blockade in lung cancer. The assay was immunoSEQ multiplex PCR, and TCRdb's table has in-frame clones only and misses some. The table has about 36,000 clones, more than 80% seen once. Sequencing used peripheral blood, obtained from a patient treated with radiotherapy plus ipilimumab. These receptors all stem from a human donor with non-small cell lung cancer who had stable disease on radiotherapy plus ipilimumab. Each CDR3 is given with its conserved first and last residue. The D gene is left open where the match is weak. Clone size is shown for a subset of rows, as once, few, many or a class of expanded clone.

CDR3nt	CDR3aa	v_gene	j_gene	d_gene	abundance
TGTGCCAGCAGTGCAGAGACTAGGGTACAAGAGACCCAGTACTTC	CASSAETRVQETQYF	TRBV6-1	TRBJ2-5	.	.
TGCGCCAGCAGTGGACAGTACAATGAGCAGTTCTTC	CASSGQYNEQFF	TRBV10-1	TRBJ2-1	.	.
TGTGCCAGTAGTCCACCCCCTAGCGGGGGAGGGACCCAGTACTTC	CASSPPPSGGGTQYF	TRBV19	TRBJ2-5	TRBD2	.
TGTGCCAGCAGCCCGGGACAGGGCGGGCAGCCCCAGCATTTT	CASSPGQGGQPQHF	TRBV2	TRBJ1-5	TRBD1	.
TGTGCCAGTAGTACCGTTGGAGATAATTCACCCCTCCACTTT	CASSTVGDNSPLHF	TRBV19	TRBJ1-6	.	.
TGTGCCAGCAGCCCCCGGGGAGGGGGGCTAAACACTGAAGCTTTCTTT	CASSPRGGGLNTEAFF	TRBV7-6	TRBJ1-1	.	few
TGTGCCAGTAGTATAATACTCCTCCGGGACTCTGGAAACACCATATATTTT	CASSIILLRDSGNTIYF	TRBV19	TRBJ1-3	.	.
TGTGCCACAAACCCGGGACAGGGTAGCAATCAGCCCCAGCATTTT	CATNPGQGSNQPQHF	TRBV6-5	TRBJ1-5	TRBD1	.
TGTGCCAGCAGTCCCGGGACAGGGTACTCTGGAAACACCATATATTTT	CASSPGTGYSGNTIYF	TRBV27	TRBJ1-3	TRBD1	.
TGTGCCAGCAGCATCCTTCCAGGCAATGAGCAGTTCTTC	CASSILPGNEQFF	TRBV9	TRBJ2-1	.	.
TGTGCCAGCAGTCCTAGCGGGGTATACGAGCAGTACTTC	CASSPSGVYEQYF	TRBV27	TRBJ2-7	TRBD2	.
TGTGCCAGCAGCCAAGTCGCTAGCGGGTTGTCCTACGAGCAGTACTTC	CASSQVASGLSYEQYF	TRBV4-2	TRBJ2-7	TRBD2	.
TGTGCCAGCAGAGTGGACAGGCCATGGGGGGATACGCAGTATTTT	CASRVDRPWGDTQYF	TRBV2	TRBJ2-3	TRBD1	.
TGTGCCAGCAGCTCCCACAGCGGGGAGCTGTTTTTT	CASSSHSGELFF	TRBV7-6	TRBJ2-2	.	.
TGTGCCAGCAGCTCGATCAGTAGCGCATCTACTAGCACAGATACGCAGTATTTT	CASSSISSASTSTDTQYF	TRBV13	TRBJ2-3	.	once
TGTGCCAGCAGCTTAGATTCCGGCTACGAGCAGTACTTC	CASSLDSGYEQYF	TRBV11-3	TRBJ2-7	.	.
TGTGCCAGTAGTATCGGGGGGAGTTCCGATGAGCAGTTCTTC	CASSIGGSSDEQFF	TRBV19	TRBJ2-1	TRBD2	.
TGTGCCAGCAGCCTGATGGGGACAGGGAGTAACACTGAAGCTTTCTTT	CASSLMGTGSNTEAFF	TRBV7-3	TRBJ1-1	TRBD1	.
TGTGCCACCAGAAGAACACCGGGTGGCGGGCCGTACGAGCAGTACTTC	CATRRTPGGGPYEQYF	TRBV27	TRBJ2-7	.	.
TGCGCCAGCAGCGGAGGGGGCTCCCCCTATGGCTACACCTTC	CASSGGGSPYGYTF	TRBV5-1	TRBJ1-2	TRBD1	.
TGCGCCAGCAGCCCGGTTCCGACTAGGGTTTACGAGCAGTACTTC	CASSPVPTRVYEQYF	TRBV4-1	TRBJ2-7	.	.
TGCGCCAGCAGCTTGGTGGACAGGAGCTCCTACGAGCAGTACTTC	CASSLVDRSSYEQYF	TRBV5-1	TRBJ2-7	TRBD1	.
TGTGCCAGCAGCTCCTACTCCCAGGGAGAGCAGTTCTTC	CASSSYSQGEQFF	TRBV11-2	TRBJ2-1	.	.
TGTGCCAGCACGTCAGCGACAGGGTCAAAGCCCCAGCATTTT	CASTSATGSKPQHF	TRBV6-5	TRBJ1-5	TRBD1	.
TGTGCCAGCAGTGTCCCTAGCGGGAGACCTAACACCGGGGAGCTGTTTTTT	CASSVPSGRPNTGELFF	TRBV2	TRBJ2-2	TRBD2	.
TGCGCCAGCAGCCTCCAGGGACACGGCTCTGGAAACACCATATATTTT	CASSLQGHGSGNTIYF	TRBV5-1	TRBJ1-3	.	.
TGTGCCAGCTCCCGAAGCGATAGACCCTACGAGCAGTACTTC	CASSRSDRPYEQYF	TRBV18	TRBJ2-7	.	.